The 22 T cell receptor beta chains presented below share a single source sample, sequenced in a study of CXCR3-negative and CXCR3-positive naive CD8 T cells. Overall study results and limits: Hydrophobicity of TRB CDR3s was greater in CXCR3-positive naive cells than in CXCR3-negative naive cells.

5' RACE that incorporated UMI labels was used to prepare the TRB cDNA libraries. TCRdb reanalyzed the 5' RACE reads and collapses them to one entry per CDR3 protein, without DNA. Reported are roughly 100,000 distinct CDR3 sequences; the ten largest clones contain 0.3% to 0.45%. These receptors have no known antigen. The sequenced sample was naive CXCR3+ CD8+ T cells from blood. The sample's subset: CD45RO-CCR7+CD27+CD95- naive CD8+ T cells expressing CXCR3 (TNR3+). Receptors originate from a human donor in good health. Some clones in this sample may be carry-over from other donors' samples.

The chain uses TRBV7-8 and TRBJ1-1. Germline V gene data show CDR1 as SGHVS and CDR2 as FQNEAQ. The CDR3 covers 16 residues. The CDR3 here is CASSLEGQGSNTEAFF.

The chain has TRBV7-9 and TRBJ2-1. Germline assignment: CDR1 SEHNR and CDR2 FQNEAQ (reference sequence). This CDR3 comprises 15 residues. The CDR3 region is CASSLPWQSDNEQFF.

The chain employs TRBV5-5 and TRBJ2-7; TCRdb proposes TRBD1, but this gene call is untestable without DNA. CDR3 length: 13 residues. In germline, CDR1 is SGHKS, CDR2 YYEKEE (reference sequence). The CDR3: CASSLGGISEQYF.

The chain uses TRBV5-5 and TRBJ1-5. Germline V CDR1 and CDR2: SGHKS, YYEKEE (reference sequence). This CDR3 has 15 amino acids. The CDR3: CASSPQPNSNQPQHF.

This chain connects TRBV7-9 to TRBJ2-7; TCRdb outputs TRBD1, but without DNA this stays unchecked. CDR1 is SEHNR and CDR2 is FQNEAQ in the germline V gene (reference sequence). There are 12 residues in the CDR3. Here the CDR3 reads CASSQTGYEQYF.

The chain joins TRBV7-9 to TRBJ1-1; lacking DNA, the TRBD1 call made by TCRdb goes unchecked. CDR3 size: 15 residues. Germline CDR1 is SEHNR and CDR2 is FQNEAQ (reference sequence). The CDR3 sequence: CASSSLGTGGLGAFF.

This chain links TRBV5-1 with TRBJ1-1. CDR3 size: 15 residues. The germline CDR1 and CDR2 sequences are SGHRS and YFSETQ. Here the CDR3 reads CASSLEGNLNTEAFF. The whole variable domain, filled in from reference TRBV5-1 and TRBJ1-1, reads KAGVTQTPRYLIKTRGQQVTLSCSPISGHRSVSWYQQTPGQGLQFLFEYFSETQRNKGNFPGRFSGRQFSNSRSEMNVSTLELGDSALYLCASSLEGNLNTEAFFGQGTRLTVV.

CDR3 residues: CASTPSGRGYNEQFF. The V call is TRBV9, the J call TRBJ2-1; checking the TCRdb D call of TRBD2 is not possible without DNA. From germline, CDR1 is SGDLS and CDR2 YYNGEE. The CDR3 has 15 amino acids. Using reference TRBV9 and TRBJ2-1 for the parts outside the CDR3, the full variable domain is DSGVTQTPKHLITATGQRVTLRCSPRSGDLSVYWYQQSLDQGLQFLIQYYNGEERAKGNILERFSAQQFPDLHSELNLSSLELGDSALYFCASTPSGRGYNEQFFGPGTRLTVL.

This chain uses TRBV9 with TRBJ2-7; the D call of TRBD1 rests on TCRdb alone, since no DNA is present to check it. This CDR3 has 18 residues. CDR1 is SGDLS and CDR2 is YYNGEE in the germline V gene. CDR3: CASSVFPVDRDNSYEQYF.

The V call is TRBV28, the J call TRBJ2-1; TCRdb indicates TRBD1, and absent DNA this call remains unverified. Per germline, CDR1 MDHEN and CDR2 SYDVKM. The CDR3 contains 14 residues. CDR3 in amino acids: CASSFVGDRNEQFF.

The chain has TRBV4-1 and TRBJ2-2; the TRBD2 assignment by TCRdb is unverifiable without DNA. There are 19 residues in the CDR3. Germline CDR1 is MGHRA and CDR2 is YSYEKL. CDR3 region: CASSHDPSGGGPLTGELFF.

The V and J genes are TRBV20-1 and TRBJ2-7; lacking DNA, the TRBD1 call made by TCRdb goes unchecked. From germline, CDR1 is DFQATT and CDR2 SNEGSKA (reference sequence). This CDR3 region has 16 residues. This CDR3 reads CSARGLLAGVSYEQYF.

The chain combines TRBV14 with TRBJ1-1. The CDR3 length is 16 residues. Germline V gives CDR1 SGHDN, CDR2 FVKESK. The CDR3 spells CASSPFGGVMNTEAFF.

The rearrangement uses TRBV27 and TRBJ1-5; checking the TCRdb D call of TRBD1 is not possible without DNA. This CDR3 region has 15 residues. Germline CDR1 is MNHEY and CDR2 is SMNVEV (reference sequence). CDR3 sequence reads: CASSVSGQGYQPQHF.

This chain links TRBV25-1 with TRBJ1-1. The CDR3 runs to 13 residues. Germline CDR1 and CDR2: MGHDK and SYGVNS. The CDR3 loop reads CASSEQLNTEAFF. The variable domain in full, with the rest retrieved from reference TRBV25-1 and TRBJ1-1, is EADIYQTPRYLVIGTGKKITLECSQTMGHDKMYWYQQDPGMELHLIHYSYGVNSTEKGDLSSESTVSRIRTEHFPLTLESARPSHTSQYLCASSEQLNTEAFFGQGTRLTVV.

The genes are TRBV7-3 and TRBJ2-7; TCRdb lists TRBD1, though no DNA is available to test this call. CDR1 and CDR2 (germline): SGHTA, FQGTGA. The CDR3 length is 12 residues. The CDR3 loop reads CASRSEPGEQYF.

The chain links TRBV29-1 to TRBJ2-7; the D call from TCRdb, TRBD1, cannot be confirmed without DNA. From germline, CDR1 is SQVTM and CDR2 ANQGSEA. CDR3 length: 14 amino acids. The CDR3 here is CSVEDTGETYEQYF.

This sequence joins TRBV9 and TRBJ2-7; without DNA, the TCRdb call of TRBD1 cannot be checked. The length of the CDR3 is 14 residues. Germline-derived CDR1 and CDR2 are SGDLS and YYNGEE. The CDR3 protein is CASSRDGSSYEQYF. Variable domain in full (rest from reference TRBV9 and TRBJ2-7): DSGVTQTPKHLITATGQRVTLRCSPRSGDLSVYWYQQSLDQGLQFLIQYYNGEERAKGNILERFSAQQFPDLHSELNLSSLELGDSALYFCASSRDGSSYEQYFGPGTRLTVT.

V and J are TRBV30 and TRBJ1-1. Germline CDR1 reads GTSNPN; CDR2 reads SVGIG (reference sequence). The CDR3 length is 12 residues. The CDR3 region is CAWNAANTEAFF.

The CDR3 reads CASSFWDEGGNTIYF. The chain links TRBV11-3 to TRBJ1-3; the D call from TCRdb, TRBD1, cannot be confirmed without DNA. This CDR3 region has 15 residues. Germline loops: CDR1 SGHNT, CDR2 YENEEA.

V gene TRBV13 combines with J gene TRBJ1-2; with no DNA, the TCRdb D assignment of TRBD1 cannot be verified. Germline V lookup: CDR1 PRHDT, CDR2 FYEKMQ (reference sequence). The CDR3 runs to 15 residues. The CDR3 here is CASSPRDSRFYGYTF.

The CDR3 sequence is CASSSHEGLDPGELFF. J is TRBJ2-2 and V is TRBV6-6; without DNA, the TCRdb call of TRBD2 cannot be checked. There are 16 residues in the CDR3. Germline V gene lookup returns CDR1 MNHNY and CDR2 SVGAGI (reference sequence).